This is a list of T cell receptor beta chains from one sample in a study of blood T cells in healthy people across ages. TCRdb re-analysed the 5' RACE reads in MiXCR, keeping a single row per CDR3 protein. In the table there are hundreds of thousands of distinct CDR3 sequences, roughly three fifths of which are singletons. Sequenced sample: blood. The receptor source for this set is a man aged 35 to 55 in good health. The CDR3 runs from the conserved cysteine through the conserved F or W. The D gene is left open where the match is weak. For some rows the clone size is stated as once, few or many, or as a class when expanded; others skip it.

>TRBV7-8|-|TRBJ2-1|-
TGTGCCAGCAGCCCCCTTCGGGCTGACAATGAGCAGTTCTTC
CASSPLRADNEQFF
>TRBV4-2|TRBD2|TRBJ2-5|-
TGTGCCAGCAGCCAAGTTATGACTAGCGGGAGCAATGAGCAGTACTTC
CASSQVMTSGSNEQYF
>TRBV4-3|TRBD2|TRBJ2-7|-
TGCGCCAGCAGCCCTAACAGGGGCGGCGGGAGGGCCTATTTGGAGCAGTACTTC
CASSPNRGGGRAYLEQYF
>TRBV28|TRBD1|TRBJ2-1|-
TGTGCCAGCAGTTTTTACATAGTGACAGGGGGGATTGAGCAGTTCTTC
CASSFYIVTGGIEQFF
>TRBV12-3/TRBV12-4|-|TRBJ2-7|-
TGTGCCAGCAGTACCGGGTCGGTACCCTACGAGCAGTACTTC
CASSTGSVPYEQYF
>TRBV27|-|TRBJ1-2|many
TGTGCCAGCAGTTTCTCCCCCACCCTTTTGTATGGCTACACCTTC
CASSFSPTLLYGYTF
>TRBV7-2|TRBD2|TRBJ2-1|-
TGTGCCAGCAGTCAGATAGCGGGGGGGAGGGGCCAGCAGTTCTTC
CASSQIAGGRGQQFF
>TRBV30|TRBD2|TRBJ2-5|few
TGTGTTTGTTTTGTTGCGGGGGGGATCCAAGAGACCCAGTACTTC
CVCFVAGGIQETQYF
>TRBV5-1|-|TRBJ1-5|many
TGCGCCAGCTTCGGGGATCAGCCCCAGCATTTT
CASFGDQPQHF
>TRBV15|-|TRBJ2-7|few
TGTGCCACCAGCGGACTATCGGCAGGGGCCTACGAGCAGTACTTC
CATSGLSAGAYEQYF
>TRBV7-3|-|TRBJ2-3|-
TGTGCCAGCAGCACCTCGGAGGGGGCCTCAACTGGGGGCACAGATACGCAGTATTTT
CASSTSEGASTGGTDTQYF
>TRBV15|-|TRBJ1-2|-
TGTGCCACCAGCAGAGATCCAGATGACTATGGCTACACCTTC
CATSRDPDDYGYTF
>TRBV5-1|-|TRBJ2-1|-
TGCGCCAGCAGCAGGGGAGAAGTTTACAATGAGCAGTTCTTC
CASSRGEVYNEQFF
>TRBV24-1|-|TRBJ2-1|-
TGTGCCACGCAGGGGATGGTGAATGAGCAGTTCTTC
CATQGMVNEQFF
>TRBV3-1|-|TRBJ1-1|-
TGTGCCAGCAGCCAAGATGGGGGCACTGAAGCTTTCTTT
CASSQDGGTEAFF
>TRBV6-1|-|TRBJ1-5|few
TGTGCCAGCGGGCCAGTACCATTTCAGCCCCAGCATTTT
CASGPVPFQPQHF
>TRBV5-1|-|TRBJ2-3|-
TGCGCCAGCAGCCAGCCGGACGGTGATACGCAGTATTTT
CASSQPDGDTQYF
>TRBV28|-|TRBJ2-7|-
TGTGCCAGCAGTTCCCCAGCGCGGGACCTCTCCTACGAGCAGTACTTC
CASSSPARDLSYEQYF
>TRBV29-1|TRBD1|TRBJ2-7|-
TGCAGCGTGGGGATGAAGGCAGGGGGCATCTACGAGCAGTACTTC
CSVGMKAGGIYEQYF
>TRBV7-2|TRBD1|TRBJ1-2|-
TGTGCCAGCAGCCCGGACAGGGGTATTGGCTACACCTTC
CASSPDRGIGYTF
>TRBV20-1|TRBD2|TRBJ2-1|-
TGCAGTGCTAGAGACCCCCTAGCGGGAGTGTCCTACAATGAGCAGTTCTTC
CSARDPLAGVSYNEQFF
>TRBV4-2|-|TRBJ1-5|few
TGTGCCAGCAGCCAAGCTTTGGATGGACAGCCCCAGCATTTT
CASSQALDGQPQHF
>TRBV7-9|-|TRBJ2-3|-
TGTGCCAGCATCTCATCCAGGACCCCAACAGATACGCAGTATTTT
CASISSRTPTDTQYF
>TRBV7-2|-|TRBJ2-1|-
TGTGCCAGCAGCTTAGGATGGGGGAGCTCCTACAATGAGCAGTTCTTC
CASSLGWGSSYNEQFF
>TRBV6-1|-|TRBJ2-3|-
TGTGCCAGCAGTGAAGCTATAGGTAGCACAGATACGCAGTATTTT
CASSEAIGSTDTQYF
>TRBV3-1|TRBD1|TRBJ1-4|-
TGTGCCAGCAGCCGACAGGGGGGGAATGAAAAACTGTTTTTT
CASSRQGGNEKLFF
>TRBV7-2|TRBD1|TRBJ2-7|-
TGTGCCAGCAGCCCCCGGACAGGCGGCCCCTACGAGCAGTACTTC
CASSPRTGGPYEQYF
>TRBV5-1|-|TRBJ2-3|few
TGCGCCAGCAGCTTGGTTACTCAAGGTGGCACAGATACGCAGTATTTT
CASSLVTQGGTDTQYF
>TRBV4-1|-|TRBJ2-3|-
TGCGCCAGCAGCCAAGTACAGGATACGCAGTATTTT
CASSQVQDTQYF
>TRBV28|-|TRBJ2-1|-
TGTGCCAGCGGGATTAGGGCGCCTGAGCAGTTCTTC
CASGIRAPEQFF